Presented here are 11 T cell receptor beta chains from one specimen sequenced in a study of blood T cells in healthy people across ages. Using a J-beta primer mix together with a sample-barcoded 5' primer, a second PCR was run for about 6 to 11 cycles. MiXCR, run by TCRdb on the 5' RACE reads, gives a single entry per CDR3 protein. Of about 750,000 distinct CDR3 sequences listed, 53% are singletons. Input material: blood. Source of these receptors: a man of 80 years or more in good health.

This clonotype showed up just a few times. The chain is built from TRBV13 and TRBJ2-7; D unclear. CDR3 length equals 13 residues. V lost 2 bases to trimming and J lost 1 base, with 6 bases between them. CDR1 and CDR2 (germline): PRHDT, FYEKMQ (reference sequence). The CDR3 protein is CASSLTKSYEQYF. The DNA for the CDR3 is TGTGCCAGCAGCTTAACTAAGTCCTACGAGCAGTACTTC.

The CDR3 here is CASSFRGDRRNEKLFF. As DNA, the CDR3 is TGTGCCAGCAGTTTCCGCGGGGACAGGCGTAATGAAAAACTGTTTTTT. The gene calls are TRBV12-3 or TRBV12-4 and TRBJ1-4, with TRBD1 identical over 8 bases. The CDR3 consists of 16 residues. The V and J ends lost 3 bases and 4 bases, in that order; junction bases with no gene match: 7.

The rearrangement links TRBV10-3 to TRBJ1-5, with D unresolved. Trimming took off 10 bases at V and 2 bases at J, with 9 bases between the two ends. There are 12 residues in the CDR3. CDR1 ENHRY and CDR2 SYGVKD come from the germline V gene. The CDR3 spells CATCDGNQPQHF. In nucleotides, the CDR3 is TGTGCCACCTGCGATGGCAATCAGCCCCAGCATTTT.

CDR3 in amino acids: CASSPGTQEGRQFF. DNA for the CDR3: TGTGCCAGCAGCCCCGGGACCCAAGAAGGACGGCAGTTCTTC. The gene calls are TRBV12-3 or TRBV12-4 and TRBJ2-1; D is tentatively TRBD1 or TRBD2 (5 bases each). Trimming shortened V by 6 bases and J by 12 bases, and 21 bases separated the two germline ends. The length of the CDR3 is 14 residues.

This chain connects TRBV5-1 to TRBJ1-1, with D tentatively TRBD1 (6 bases). V shed 4 bases and J shed 5 bases, with 15 bases lying between them. This CDR3 is built from 14 residues. Germline V CDR1 and CDR2: SGHRS, YFSETQ. The CDR3 region is CASSPGRGATEAFF. The DNA for the CDR3 is TGCGCCAGCAGCCCCGGCCGGGGGGCAACTGAAGCTTTCTTT.

The V call is TRBV3-1, the J call TRBJ2-1; D is perhaps TRBD2 (7 bases). Germline CDR1 and CDR2: LGHDT and YNNKEL (reference sequence). CDR3 length equals 14 residues. Trimming removed 4 bases from V and 10 bases from J, with 17 bases in between. For the CDR3, the DNA is TGTGCCAGCAGCCCAAAGGGGGAGCGGGGCGAGCAGTTCTTC. Protein sequence: CASSPKGERGEQFF.

The chain joins TRBV14 to TRBJ2-3, with 8 bases matching TRBD1. Germline loops: CDR1 SGHDN, CDR2 FVKESK. This CDR3 region has 16 residues. The V segment lost 2 bases and the J segment 4 bases; nucleotides outside the gene matches: 8. The CDR3 coding sequence is TGTGCCAGCAGCCAACCCTGGGGACAGGCCTCAGATACGCAGTATTTT. This sequence encodes CASSQPWGQASDTQYF.

The rearrangement joins TRBV5-1 to TRBJ1-6; D ambiguous. The CDR3 is 17 amino acids. Trimming removed 2 bases at V and 5 bases at J, with 17 bases between. Germline loops: CDR1 SGHRS, CDR2 YFSETQ. The CDR3 is CASSLKRETSDNSPLHF. The DNA of the CDR3 is TGCGCCAGCAGCTTAAAACGGGAAACCTCGGATAATTCACCCCTCCACTTT.

This clonotype was counted a few times. CDR3 nucleotides: TGTGCCAGCAGTGATAGGGAGGGCTCCTACGAGCAGTACTTC. It specifies CASSDREGSYEQYF. This chain uses TRBV2 with TRBJ2-7; 7 bases are shared with TRBD2. The V gene's germline CDR1 is SNHLY and CDR2 FYNNEI. CDR3 length: 14 residues. Trimming removed 3 bases from V and 0 bases from J; junction bases left unmatched: 2.

The V gene is TRBV5-4, the J gene TRBJ2-1, with 14 bases identical to TRBD2. The CDR3 runs to 13 residues. Germline V lookup: CDR1 SGHNT, CDR2 YYREEE (reference sequence). Losses at the gene ends were 10 bases for V and 9 bases for J; bases not matched to a gene: 6. The CDR3 coding sequence is TGTGCCGGAGGACTAGCGGGAGGTAGTGAGCAGTTCTTC. Translated: CAGGLAGGSEQFF.

The chain has TRBV24-1 and TRBJ2-1; possibly TRBD2 for D (6 bases). There are 15 residues in the CDR3. V lost 4 bases to trimming and J lost 7 bases, with 16 bases between them. Germline V gives CDR1 KGHDR, CDR2 SFDVKD. CDR3 in amino acids: CATSERGIPGNEQFF. CDR3 bases: TGTGCCACCAGTGAACGCGGGATCCCGGGGAATGAGCAGTTCTTC.